This T cell receptor beta chain was captured by sequencing in a study of radiation and T cells in renal cell carcinoma. The protocol was immunoSEQ multiplex PCR, while the TCRdb copy is restricted to in-frame clones and leaves out a portion. The table has over 45,000 clones, roughly three quarters seen once. The time point here: baseline pretreatment blood. The treatment was: 15 Gy SBRT to primary tumor, nephrectomy 4 weeks later. The tumor was a clear cell renal cell carcinoma. Study-level findings and limits: No pretreatment tumor biopsies were available for baseline clonotypes.

In the case of this clone: Its antigen is unknown.

CDR3 length: 16 amino acids. Germline CDR1 and CDR2: SGHNT and YENEEA. After removal of 1 base from V and 7 bases from J, the junction contained 8 bases not matched to a gene. The specimen was blood, collected from a patient whose treatment included radiotherapy and nephrectomy. The chain uses TRBV11-3 and TRBJ2-1; 9 bases match TRBD2. The source is a man aged 55-75 years with renal cell carcinoma. CDR3 loop: CASSLVMAGGFNEQFF. The CDR3 DNA reads as TGTGCCAGCAGCTTAGTAATGGCGGGGGGGTTTAATGAGCAGTTCTTC.